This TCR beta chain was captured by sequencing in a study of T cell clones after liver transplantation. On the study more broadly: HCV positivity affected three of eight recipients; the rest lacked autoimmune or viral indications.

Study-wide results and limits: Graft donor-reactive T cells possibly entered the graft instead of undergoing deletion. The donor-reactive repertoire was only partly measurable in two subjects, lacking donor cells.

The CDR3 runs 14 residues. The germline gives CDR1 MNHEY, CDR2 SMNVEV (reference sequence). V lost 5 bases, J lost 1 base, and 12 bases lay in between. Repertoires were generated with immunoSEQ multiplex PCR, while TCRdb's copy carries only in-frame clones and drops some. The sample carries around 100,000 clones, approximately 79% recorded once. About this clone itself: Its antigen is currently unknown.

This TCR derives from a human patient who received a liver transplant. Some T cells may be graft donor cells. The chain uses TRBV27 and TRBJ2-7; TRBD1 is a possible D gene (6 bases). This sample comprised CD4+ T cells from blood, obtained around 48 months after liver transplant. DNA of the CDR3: TGTGCCAGCAGTCGATTGGACAGATCCTACGAGCAGTACTTC. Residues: CASSRLDRSYEQYF.